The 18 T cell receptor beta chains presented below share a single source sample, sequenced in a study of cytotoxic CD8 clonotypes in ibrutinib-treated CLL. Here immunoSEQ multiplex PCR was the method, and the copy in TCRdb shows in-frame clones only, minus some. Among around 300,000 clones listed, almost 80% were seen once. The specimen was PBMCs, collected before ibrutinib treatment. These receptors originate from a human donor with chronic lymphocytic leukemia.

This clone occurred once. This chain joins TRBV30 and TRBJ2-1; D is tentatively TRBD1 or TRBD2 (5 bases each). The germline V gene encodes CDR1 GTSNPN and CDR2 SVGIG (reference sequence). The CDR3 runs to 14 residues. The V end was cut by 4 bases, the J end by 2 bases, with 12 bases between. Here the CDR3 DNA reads TGTGCCTGGATGAAGGTGGGGGCCTACAATGAGCAGTTCTTC. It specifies CAWMKVGAYNEQFF.

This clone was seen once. The CDR3 sequence: CASSSGRLGYTF. CDR3 coding DNA: TGTGCCAGCAGCTCTGGCAGGCTGGGCTACACCTTC. The chain has TRBV7-2 and TRBJ1-2; no definite D call. The CDR3 is 12 residues long. Germline CDR1 reads SGHTA; CDR2 reads FQGNSA. The V end lost 4 bases, the J end lost 8 bases, and 11 bases lay between the germline ends.

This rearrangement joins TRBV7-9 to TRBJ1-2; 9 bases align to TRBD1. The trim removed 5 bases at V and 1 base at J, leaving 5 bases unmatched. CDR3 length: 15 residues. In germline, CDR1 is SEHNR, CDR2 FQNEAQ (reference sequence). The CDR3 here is CASSHGTGFNYGYTF. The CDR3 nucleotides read TGTGCCAGCAGCCACGGGACAGGGTTTAACTATGGCTACACCTTC.

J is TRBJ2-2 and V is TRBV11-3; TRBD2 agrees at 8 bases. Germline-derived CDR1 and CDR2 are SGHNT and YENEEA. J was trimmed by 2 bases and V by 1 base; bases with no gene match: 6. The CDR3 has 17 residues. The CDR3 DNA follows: TGTGCCAGCAGCTTAGTAATCGTAGCGGGAAACACCGGGGAGCTGTTTTTT. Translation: CASSLVIVAGNTGELFF.

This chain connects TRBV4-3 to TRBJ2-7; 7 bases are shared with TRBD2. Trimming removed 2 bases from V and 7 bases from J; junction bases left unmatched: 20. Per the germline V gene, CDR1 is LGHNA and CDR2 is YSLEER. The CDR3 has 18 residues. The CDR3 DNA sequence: TGCGCCAGCAGCCAAACAACAGCCACTCTAGCGGACCCCTTAGAGCAGTACTTC. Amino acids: CASSQTTATLADPLEQYF.

Here the CDR3 reads CASSPRRPSERTSQETQYF. The DNA of the CDR3 is TGTGCCAGCTCACCACGTCGGCCCAGCGAGCGCACAAGTCAAGAGACCCAGTACTTC. The V call is TRBV18, the J call TRBJ2-5; D not resolved. Germline CDR1 KGHSH, CDR2 LQKENI. V lost 1 base and J 2 bases, leaving 23 bases between the germline ends. The CDR3 runs 19 residues.

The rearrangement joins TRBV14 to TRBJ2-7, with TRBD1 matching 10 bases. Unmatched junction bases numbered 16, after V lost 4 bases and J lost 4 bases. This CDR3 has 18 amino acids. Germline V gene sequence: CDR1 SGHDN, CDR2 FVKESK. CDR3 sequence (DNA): TGTGCCAGCAGCCCCCTCCTCGCCGGGACAGGGGTTATGTACGAGCAGTACTTC. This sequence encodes CASSPLLAGTGVMYEQYF.

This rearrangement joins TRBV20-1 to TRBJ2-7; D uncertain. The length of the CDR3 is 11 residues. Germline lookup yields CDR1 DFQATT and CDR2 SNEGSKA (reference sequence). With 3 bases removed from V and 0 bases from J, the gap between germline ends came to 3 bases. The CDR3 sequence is CSASLSYEQYF. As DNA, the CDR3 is TGCAGTGCTAGCCTCTCCTACGAGCAGTACTTC.

CDR3 in DNA: TGTGCCAGCAGCTACGGGACTAGCGGTCAAGAGACCCAGTACTTC. Its translation is CASSYGTSGQETQYF. The chain joins TRBV9 to TRBJ2-5, with TRBD2 matching 11 bases. Per the germline V gene, CDR1 is SGDLS and CDR2 is YYNGEE. The junction had 4 bases not matched to a gene; V was cut back by 4 bases and J by 2 bases. The CDR3 totals 15 residues.

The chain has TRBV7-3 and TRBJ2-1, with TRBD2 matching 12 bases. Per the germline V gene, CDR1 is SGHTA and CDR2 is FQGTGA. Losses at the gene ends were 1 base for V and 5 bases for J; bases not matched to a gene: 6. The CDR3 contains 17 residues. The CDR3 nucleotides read TGTGCCAGCAGCTTAAAACCCGGACTAGCGGGAAACAATGAGCAGTTCTTC. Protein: CASSLKPGLAGNNEQFF.

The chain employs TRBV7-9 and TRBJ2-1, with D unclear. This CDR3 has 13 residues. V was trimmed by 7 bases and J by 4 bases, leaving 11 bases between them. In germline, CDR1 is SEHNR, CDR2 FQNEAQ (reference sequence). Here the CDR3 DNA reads TGTGCCAGCAACGAACTAAGTTACAATGAGCAGTTCTTC. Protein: CASNELSYNEQFF.

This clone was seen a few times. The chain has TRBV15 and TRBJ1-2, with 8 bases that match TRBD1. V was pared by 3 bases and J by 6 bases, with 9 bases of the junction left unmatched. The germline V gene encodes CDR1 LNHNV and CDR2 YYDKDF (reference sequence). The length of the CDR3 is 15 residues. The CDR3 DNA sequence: TGTGCCACCAGCAGCCCGGGACAGGTTAATAATGGCTACACCTTC. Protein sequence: CATSSPGQVNNGYTF.

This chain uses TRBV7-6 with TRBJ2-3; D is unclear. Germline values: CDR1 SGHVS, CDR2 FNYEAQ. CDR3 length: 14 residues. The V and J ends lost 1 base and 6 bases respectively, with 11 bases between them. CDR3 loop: CASSLVGSTDTQYF. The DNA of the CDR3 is TGTGCCAGCAGCTTAGTTGGTAGTACGGATACGCAGTATTTT.

CDR3 amino acids: CSVRRALQETQYF. Written as DNA, the CDR3 is TGCAGCGTCAGGAGAGCACTTCAAGAGACCCAGTACTTC. The chain combines TRBV29-1 with TRBJ2-5; D remains unclear. Trimming took off 6 bases at V and 2 bases at J, with 13 bases between the two ends. Germline values: CDR1 SQVTM, CDR2 ANQGSEA. The CDR3 sequence is 13 residues long.

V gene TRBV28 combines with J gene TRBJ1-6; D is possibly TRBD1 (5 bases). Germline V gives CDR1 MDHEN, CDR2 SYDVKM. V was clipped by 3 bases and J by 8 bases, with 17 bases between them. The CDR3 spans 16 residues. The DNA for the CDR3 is TGTGCCAGCAGTTTCCCAGGGTATATCTTGGATTCACCCCTCCACTTT. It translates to CASSFPGYILDSPLHF.

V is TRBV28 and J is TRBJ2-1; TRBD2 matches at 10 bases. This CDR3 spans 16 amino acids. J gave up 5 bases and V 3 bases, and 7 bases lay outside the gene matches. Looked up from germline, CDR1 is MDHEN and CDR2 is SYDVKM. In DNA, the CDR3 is TGTGCCAGCAGTTTCCAGCGGGAGGGCCGCGACAATGAGCAGTTCTTC. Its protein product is CASSFQREGRDNEQFF.

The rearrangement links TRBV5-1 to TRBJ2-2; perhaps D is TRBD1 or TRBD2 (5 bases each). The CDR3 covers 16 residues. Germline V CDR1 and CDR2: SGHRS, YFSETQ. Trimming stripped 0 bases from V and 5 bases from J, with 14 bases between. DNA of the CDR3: TGCGCCAGCAGCTTGGACGGGGCCCTGAGGACCGGGGAGCTGTTTTTT. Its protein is CASSLDGALRTGELFF. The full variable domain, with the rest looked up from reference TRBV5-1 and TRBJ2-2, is KAGVTQTPRYLIKTRGQQVTLSCSPISGHRSVSWYQQTPGQGLQFLFEYFSETQRNKGNFPGRFSGRQFSNSRSEMNVSTLELGDSALYLCASSLDGALRTGELFFGEGSRLTVL.

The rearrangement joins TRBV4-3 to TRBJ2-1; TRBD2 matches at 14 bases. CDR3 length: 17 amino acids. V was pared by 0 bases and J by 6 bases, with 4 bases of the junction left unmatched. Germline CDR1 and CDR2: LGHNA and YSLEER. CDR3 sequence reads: CASSQEPGTSGSNEQFF. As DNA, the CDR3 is TGCGCCAGCAGCCAAGAGCCCGGGACTAGCGGGAGCAATGAGCAGTTCTTC.